The entry below describes one T cell receptor beta chain. This clone appeared once. Its antigen target is currently unknown. No base-level quality is on record; no much larger clone is a single base apart. The data originate from a study of shared clonotypes between healthy human individuals (dated by TCRdb to 2018 to 2020). Looking at the study overall: The cohort comprised two women and three men aged 18 to 49 years. For each donor, three plates each were used for CD4 naive and CD4 memory, two plates were used for CD8 naive, and one plate was used for CD8 memory. To estimate repertoire size and how much clonotype sharing occurs between individuals, the study deeply sequenced the blood TCR repertoires of five healthy adults. To increase sequencing depth and limit assay-specific biases, TCR repertoire library preparation and sequencing were carried out by different laboratories using diverse techniques. Leukapheresis yielded between about 0.85 and 10 billion PBMCs per donor.

Using the deep immunoSEQ assay, multiplex PCR amplified TCR CDR3 regions from genomic DNA. Extracted genomic DNA from each cell subset was distributed evenly across all wells of several immunoSEQ 96-well plates, and each plate was treated as a replicate. Each replicate PCR for sorted subsets received around 200 ng genomic DNA, equal to roughly 29,000 T cell genomes. Purified libraries were measured with a Qubit 3.0 fluorometer, size-checked on a Bioanalyzer 2100, and measured again with the KAPA Library Quantification kit. Each immunoSEQ 96-well plate was sequenced on its own single-read 150-cycle Illumina NextSeq 550 flow cell. The source study handled its data this way. Because only junctional sequences without quality scores were contained in the immunoSEQ output, filtering matching that applied to full-length reads could not be performed. Sequences were annotated with PyIR, a Python wrapper for IgBLAST v1.9, using IMGT germline references to assign V/J genes and CDR3. Reads were removed for weak V/J assignments (E-value above 1e-6), missing CDR3, stop codons, out-of-frame junctions, or ambiguous translated residues. V3J clonotypes were defined as sequences sharing the same inferred V gene, J gene, and CDR3 amino acid sequence. To compute the percentage overlap between repertoires, the number of shared unique clonotypes was divided by the size of the smaller repertoire. Three approaches were used to assess repertoire richness: RTK rarefaction, the Chao1 estimator, and Recon v2.1 estimates of unobserved clonotypes. For all TCRbeta clonotypes obtained by the gDNA method from a few donors, generation probabilities were computed with OLGA. TCRdb holds this immuneACCESS table with in-frame rearrangements only. Some clones are missing; in checked studies, unresolved V genes explain under half, and the rest has no known cause. Clone size and the V and J calls come from that table; the DNA yielded D and trimming. In this sample the table shows some 980,000 clones, approximately 80% of which occur a single time. The top ten constitute roughly 1.5% of the sample.

Results and caveats for the whole study, not just this receptor: Higher generation probabilities were observed for clonotypes shared by all four sorted-subset donors than for non-shared clonotypes. Naive subsets generally had larger estimated clonotype richness than memory subsets. Incomplete sequencing was indicated by rarefaction of sorted-subset datasets, despite the large sequencing depth. Pairwise subsampling indicated that sequencing depth was expected to affect the degree of clonotype sharing among donors. Across a handful of donors, about 4.5% of naive CD4, roughly 3.5% of naive CD8, approximately 2.5% of memory CD4, and under 0.45% of memory CD8 clonotypes were shared. Because the study included a small number of donors, the genetic and exposure-history diversity represented was limited. Sampling was limited to blood, and TCR repertoires in tissue likely differ from TCR repertoires in blood.

The CDR3 runs 17 amino acids, cysteine and phenylalanine included. Kept here is only the CDR3 DNA, which spans 51 bases and is read in frame from base 1. The germline V gene gives CDR1 as MGHRA and CDR2 as YSYEKL. The V end loses 1 base and the J end loses 7 bases, and a stretch of 20 bases separates them. Healthy HIV-negative adults with no recently reported acute infections or vaccinations were included as donors. Every donor was a Caucasian adult residing in Nashville, Tennessee, USA. CD4+ T cells were enriched by magnetic negative selection; naive cells were then positively selected on CD45RA, and the negative fraction formed the memory subset. After blood collection by leukapheresis, PBMCs were isolated using Ficoll-Histopaque density gradient centrifugation and then cryopreserved in the vapor phase of liquid nitrogen. Analytical flow cytometry was used to check the purity and quantity of each magnetically sorted T cell population. From each sorted fraction, genomic DNA was isolated and quantified by UV absorbance on a Nanodrop 2000c.

The chain links TRBV4-1 with TRBJ2-4, and the D gene may be TRBD2, 5 bases matching. The clonotype comes from a young man in good health. The sequencing input was memory CD4+ T cells sorted from blood. The cell subset or site label corresponds to: CD45RA-negative fraction. The DNA sequence is TGCGCCAGCAGCCAAGCCGACGGGAACTCTAGAGCCAACATTCAGTACTTC. Its protein product is CASSQADGNSRANIQYF.